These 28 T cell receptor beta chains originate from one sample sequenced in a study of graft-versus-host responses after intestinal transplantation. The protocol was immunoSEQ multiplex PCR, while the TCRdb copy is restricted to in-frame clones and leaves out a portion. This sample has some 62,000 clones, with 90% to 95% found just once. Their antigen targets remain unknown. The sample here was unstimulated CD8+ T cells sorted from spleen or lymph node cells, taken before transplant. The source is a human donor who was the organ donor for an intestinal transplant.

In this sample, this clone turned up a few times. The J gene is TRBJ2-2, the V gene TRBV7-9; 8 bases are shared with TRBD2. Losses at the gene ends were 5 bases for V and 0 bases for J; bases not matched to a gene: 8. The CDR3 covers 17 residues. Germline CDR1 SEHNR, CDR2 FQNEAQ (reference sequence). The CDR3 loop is CASSKPVAGPNTGELFF. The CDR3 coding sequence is TGTGCCAGCAGCAAGCCTGTAGCGGGGCCGAACACCGGGGAGCTGTTTTTT.

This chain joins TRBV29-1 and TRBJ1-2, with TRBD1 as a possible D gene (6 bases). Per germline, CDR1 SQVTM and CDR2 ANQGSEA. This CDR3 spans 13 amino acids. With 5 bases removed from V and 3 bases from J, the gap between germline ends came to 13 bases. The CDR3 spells CSVYGGRYYGYTF. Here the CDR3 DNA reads TGCAGCGTTTATGGGGGCCGGTACTATGGCTACACCTTC.

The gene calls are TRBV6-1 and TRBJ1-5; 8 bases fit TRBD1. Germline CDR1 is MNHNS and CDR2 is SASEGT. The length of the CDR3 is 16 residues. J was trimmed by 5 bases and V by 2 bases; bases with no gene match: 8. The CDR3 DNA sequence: TGTGCCAGCAGTGAATGGCAGGGGGCCTTCCATCAGCCCCAGCATTTT. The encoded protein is CASSEWQGAFHQPQHF.

CDR3 in DNA: TGTGCCTGGAATGGGGAGAAAAACGAGCAGTACTTC. Residues: CAWNGEKNEQYF. This sequence joins TRBV30 and TRBJ2-7; perhaps TRBD2 as D (5 bases). Trimming removed 4 bases at V and 5 bases at J, with 12 bases between. Germline CDR1 reads GTSNPN; CDR2 reads SVGIG (reference sequence). The CDR3 consists of 12 residues. Filled out from reference TRBV30 and TRBJ2-7, the complete variable domain reads SQTIHQWPATLVQPVGSPLSLECTVEGTSNPNLYWYRQAAGRGLQLLFYSVGIGQISSEVPQNLSASRPQDRQFILSSKKLLLSDSGFYLCAWNGEKNEQYFGPGTRLTVT.

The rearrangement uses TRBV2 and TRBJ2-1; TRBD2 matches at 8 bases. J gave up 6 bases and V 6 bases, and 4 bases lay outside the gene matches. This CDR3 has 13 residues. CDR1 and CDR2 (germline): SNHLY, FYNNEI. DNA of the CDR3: TGTGCCAGCAGCCCCGGGACTAGCAATGAGCAGTTCTTC. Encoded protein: CASSPGTSNEQFF.

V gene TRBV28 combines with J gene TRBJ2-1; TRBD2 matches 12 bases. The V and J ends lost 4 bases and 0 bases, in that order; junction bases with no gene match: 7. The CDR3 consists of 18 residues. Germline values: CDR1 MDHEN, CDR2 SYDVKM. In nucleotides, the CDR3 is TGTGCCAGCAGTTCGACTAGCGGGAGCCCTAGCTCCTACAATGAGCAGTTCTTC. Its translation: CASSSTSGSPSSYNEQFF.

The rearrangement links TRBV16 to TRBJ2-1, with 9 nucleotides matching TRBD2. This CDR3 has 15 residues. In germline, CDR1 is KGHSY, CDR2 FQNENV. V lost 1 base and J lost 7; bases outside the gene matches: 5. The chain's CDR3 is CASSQWGLAGNEQFF. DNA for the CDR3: TGTGCCAGCAGCCAATGGGGACTAGCCGGGAATGAGCAGTTCTTC. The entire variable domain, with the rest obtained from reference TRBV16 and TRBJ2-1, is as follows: GEEVAQTPKHLVRGEGQKAKLYCAPIKGHSYVFWYQQVLKNEFKFLISFQNENVFDETGMPKERFSAKCLPNSPCSLEIQATKLEDSAVYFCASSQWGLAGNEQFFGPGTRLTVL.

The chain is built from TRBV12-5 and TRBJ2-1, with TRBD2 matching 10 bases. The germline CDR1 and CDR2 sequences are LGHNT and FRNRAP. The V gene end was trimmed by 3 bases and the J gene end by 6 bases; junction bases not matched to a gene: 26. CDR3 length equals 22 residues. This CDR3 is CASGFLLAGHQVRPEQVNEQFF. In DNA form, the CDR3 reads TGTGCTAGTGGTTTCCTACTAGCGGGACACCAAGTCCGACCGGAGCAGGTCAATGAGCAGTTCTTC.

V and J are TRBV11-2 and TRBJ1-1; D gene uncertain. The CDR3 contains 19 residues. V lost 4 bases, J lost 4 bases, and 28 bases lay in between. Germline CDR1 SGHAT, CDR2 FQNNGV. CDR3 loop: CASSSSVTDPGERGTEAFF. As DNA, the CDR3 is TGTGCCAGCAGCTCCTCTGTTACAGACCCGGGAGAGAGAGGCACTGAAGCTTTCTTT.

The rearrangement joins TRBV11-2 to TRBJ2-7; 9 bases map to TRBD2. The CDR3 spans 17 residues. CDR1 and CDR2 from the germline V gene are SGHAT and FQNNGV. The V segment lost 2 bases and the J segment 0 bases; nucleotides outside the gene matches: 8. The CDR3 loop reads CASSLSSGRFPSYEQYF. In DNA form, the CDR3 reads TGTGCCAGCAGCTTATCGAGCGGGAGGTTCCCCTCCTACGAGCAGTACTTC.

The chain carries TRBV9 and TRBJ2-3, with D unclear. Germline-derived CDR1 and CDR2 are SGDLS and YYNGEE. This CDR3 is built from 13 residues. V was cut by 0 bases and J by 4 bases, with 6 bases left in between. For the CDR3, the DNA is TGTGCCAGCAGCGTAGGAGTGGCAGATACGCAGTATTTT. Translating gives CASSVGVADTQYF.

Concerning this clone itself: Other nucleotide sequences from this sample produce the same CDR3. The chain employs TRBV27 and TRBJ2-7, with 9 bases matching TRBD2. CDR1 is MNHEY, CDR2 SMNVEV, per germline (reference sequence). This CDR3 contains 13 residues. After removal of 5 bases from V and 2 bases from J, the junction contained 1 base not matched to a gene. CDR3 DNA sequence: TGTGCCAGCAGTGAGCGGGAGGCCTACGAGCAGTACTTC. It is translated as CASSEREAYEQYF.

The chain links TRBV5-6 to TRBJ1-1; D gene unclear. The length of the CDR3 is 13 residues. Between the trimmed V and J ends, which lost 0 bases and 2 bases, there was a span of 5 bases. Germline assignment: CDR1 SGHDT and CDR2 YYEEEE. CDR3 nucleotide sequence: TGTGCCAGCAGCTTGGGGCCTAACACTGAAGCTTTCTTT. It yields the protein CASSLGPNTEAFF.

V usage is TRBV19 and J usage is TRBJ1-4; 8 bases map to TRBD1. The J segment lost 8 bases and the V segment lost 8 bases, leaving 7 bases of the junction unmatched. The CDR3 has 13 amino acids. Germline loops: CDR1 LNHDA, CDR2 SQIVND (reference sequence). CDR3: CASGAGGAEKLFF. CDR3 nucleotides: TGTGCCAGTGGGGCAGGGGGCGCCGAAAAACTGTTTTTT.

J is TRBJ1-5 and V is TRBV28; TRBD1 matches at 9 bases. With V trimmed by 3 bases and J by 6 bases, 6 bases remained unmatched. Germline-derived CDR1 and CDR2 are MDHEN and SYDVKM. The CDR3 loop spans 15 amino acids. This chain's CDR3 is CASSLLQGAVQPQHF. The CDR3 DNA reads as TGTGCCAGCAGTTTGTTACAGGGGGCAGTTCAGCCCCAGCATTTT.

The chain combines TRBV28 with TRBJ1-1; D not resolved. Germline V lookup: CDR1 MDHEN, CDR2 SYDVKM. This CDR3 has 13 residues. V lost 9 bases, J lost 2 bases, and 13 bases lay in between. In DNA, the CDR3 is TGTGCCAGAGGCAGGCTAAATAACACTGAAGCTTTCTTT. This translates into CARGRLNNTEAFF. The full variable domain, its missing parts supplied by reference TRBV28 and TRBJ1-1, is DVKVTQSSRYLVKRTGEKVFLECVQDMDHENMFWYRQDPGLGLRLIYFSYDVKMKEKGDIPEGYSVSREKKERFSLILESASTNQTSMYLCARGRLNNTEAFFGQGTRLTVV.

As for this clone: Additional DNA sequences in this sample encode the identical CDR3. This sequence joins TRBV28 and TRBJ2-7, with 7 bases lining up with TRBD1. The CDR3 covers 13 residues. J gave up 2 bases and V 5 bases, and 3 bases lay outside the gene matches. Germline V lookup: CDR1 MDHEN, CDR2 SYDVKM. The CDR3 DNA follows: TGTGCCAGCAGTCTAGGGACAGCCTACGAGCAGTACTTC. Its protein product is CASSLGTAYEQYF.

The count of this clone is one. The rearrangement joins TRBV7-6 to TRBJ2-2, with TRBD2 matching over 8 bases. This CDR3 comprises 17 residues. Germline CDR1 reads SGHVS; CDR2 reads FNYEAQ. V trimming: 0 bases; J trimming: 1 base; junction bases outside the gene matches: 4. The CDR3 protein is CASSLAGLALNTGELFF. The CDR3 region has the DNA TGTGCCAGCAGCTTAGCTGGACTAGCTTTGAACACCGGGGAGCTGTTTTTT.

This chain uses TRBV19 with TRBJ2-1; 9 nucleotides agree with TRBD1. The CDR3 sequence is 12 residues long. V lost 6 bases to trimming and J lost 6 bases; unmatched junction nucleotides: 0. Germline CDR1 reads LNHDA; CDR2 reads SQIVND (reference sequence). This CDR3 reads CASRTGGNEQFF. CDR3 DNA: TGTGCCAGTAGGACAGGGGGCAATGAGCAGTTCTTC.

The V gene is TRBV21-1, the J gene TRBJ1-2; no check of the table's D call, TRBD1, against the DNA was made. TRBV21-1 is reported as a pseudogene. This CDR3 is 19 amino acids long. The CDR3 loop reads CASSKAPPTGALTNYGYTF. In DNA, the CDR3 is TGTGCCAGCAGCAAAGCCCCCCCGACAGGGGCCCTCACTAACTATGGCTACACCTTC.

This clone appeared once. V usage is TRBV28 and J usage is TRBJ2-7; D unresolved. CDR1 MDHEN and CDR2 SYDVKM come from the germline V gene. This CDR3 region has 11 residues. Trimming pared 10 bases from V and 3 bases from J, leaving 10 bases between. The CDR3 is CAITNDYEQYF. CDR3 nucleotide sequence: TGTGCCATCACAAACGACTACGAGCAGTACTTC.

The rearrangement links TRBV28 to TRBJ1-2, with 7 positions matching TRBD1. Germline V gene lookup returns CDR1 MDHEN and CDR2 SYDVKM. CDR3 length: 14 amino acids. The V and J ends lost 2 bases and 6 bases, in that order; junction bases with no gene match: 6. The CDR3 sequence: CASSLVEGADGYTF. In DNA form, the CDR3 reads TGTGCCAGCAGTTTAGTAGAGGGGGCGGATGGCTACACCTTC.

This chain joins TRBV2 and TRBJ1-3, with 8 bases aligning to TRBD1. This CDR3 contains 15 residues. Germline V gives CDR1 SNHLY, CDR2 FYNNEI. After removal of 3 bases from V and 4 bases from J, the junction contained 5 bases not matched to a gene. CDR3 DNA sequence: TGTGCCAGCAGTGATGTCAGGACAGGGGGAAACACCATATATTTT. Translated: CASSDVRTGGNTIYF.

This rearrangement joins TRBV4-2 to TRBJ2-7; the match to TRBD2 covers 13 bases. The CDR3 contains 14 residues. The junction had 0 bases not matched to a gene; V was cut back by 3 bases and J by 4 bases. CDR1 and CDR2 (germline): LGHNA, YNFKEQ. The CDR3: CASSQGLAGYEQYF. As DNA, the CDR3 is TGTGCCAGCAGCCAGGGACTAGCGGGATACGAGCAGTACTTC.

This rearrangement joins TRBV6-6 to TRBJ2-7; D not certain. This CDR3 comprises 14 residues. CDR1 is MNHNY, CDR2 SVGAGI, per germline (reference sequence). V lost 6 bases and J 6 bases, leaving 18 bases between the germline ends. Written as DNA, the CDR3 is TGTGCCAGCAGACACCGAATAACCCATGGCGAGCAGTACTTC. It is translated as CASRHRITHGEQYF.

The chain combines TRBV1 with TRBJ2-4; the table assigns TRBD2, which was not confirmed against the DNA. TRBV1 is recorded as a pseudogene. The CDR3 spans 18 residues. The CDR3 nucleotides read TGCACCAGCAGCCAGGGTCTTTCCGGGAGGGCCGCCAAAAACATTCAGTACTTC. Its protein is CTSSQGLSGRAAKNIQYF.

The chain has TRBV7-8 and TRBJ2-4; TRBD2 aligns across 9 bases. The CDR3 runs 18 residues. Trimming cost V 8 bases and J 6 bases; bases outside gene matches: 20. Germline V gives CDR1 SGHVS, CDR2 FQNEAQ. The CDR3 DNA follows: TGTGCCAGCGCCAACCCCTTGAGTTTCCTAGCGGGAAGAAACATTCAGTACTTC. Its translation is CASANPLSFLAGRNIQYF.

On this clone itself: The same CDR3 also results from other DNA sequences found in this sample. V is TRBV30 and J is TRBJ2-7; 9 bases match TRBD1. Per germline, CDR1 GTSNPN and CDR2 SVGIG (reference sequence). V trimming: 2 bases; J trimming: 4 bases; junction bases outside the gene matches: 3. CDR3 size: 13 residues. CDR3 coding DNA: TGTGCCTGGAGTCCGGGACAGGGTTACGAGCAGTACTTC. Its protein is CAWSPGQGYEQYF.